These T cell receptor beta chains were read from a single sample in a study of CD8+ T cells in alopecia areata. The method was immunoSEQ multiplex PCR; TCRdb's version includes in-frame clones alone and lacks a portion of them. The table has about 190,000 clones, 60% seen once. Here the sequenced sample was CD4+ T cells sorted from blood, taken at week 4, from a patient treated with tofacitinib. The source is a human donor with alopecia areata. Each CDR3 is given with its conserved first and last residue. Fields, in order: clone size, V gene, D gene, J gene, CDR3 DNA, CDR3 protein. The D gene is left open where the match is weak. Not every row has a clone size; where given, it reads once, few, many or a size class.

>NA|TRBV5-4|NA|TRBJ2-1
TGTGCCAGCAGCTTGGGGCCAGCATACAATGAGCAGTTCTTC
CASSLGPAYNEQFF
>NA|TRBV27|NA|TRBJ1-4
TGTGCCAGCAGTTTATCGTCTGAGGGGCGAACTGAGAATGAAAAACTGTTTTTT
CASSLSSEGRTENEKLFF
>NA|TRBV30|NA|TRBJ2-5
TGTGCCTGGAGTGTACGTGGTATTAGAGAGACCCAGTACTTC
CAWSVRGIRETQYF
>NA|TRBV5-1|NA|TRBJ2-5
TGCGCCAGCAGCTTAAGGGCCCGTGCGCGCCAGGGAGAGACCCAGTACTTC
CASSLRARARQGETQYF
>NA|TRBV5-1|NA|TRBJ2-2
TGCGCCAGCAGCTTGGTCGCGGAGGCTACCGGGGAGCTGTTTTTT
CASSLVAEATGELFF
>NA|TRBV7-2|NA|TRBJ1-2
TGTGCCAGCAGCTTAGAGCGTTCCAGGAACTATGGCTACACCTTC
CASSLERSRNYGYTF
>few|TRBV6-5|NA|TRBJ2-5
TGTGCCAGCAGTAGAGACAGAAAAGAGACCCAGTACTTC
CASSRDRKETQYF
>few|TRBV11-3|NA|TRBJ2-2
TGTGCCAGCAGCTTCGGAGGGAGAGTCACCGGGGAGCTGTTTTTT
CASSFGGRVTGELFF
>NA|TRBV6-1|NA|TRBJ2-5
TGTGCCACAGACGAAGAGACCCAGTACTTC
CATDEETQYF
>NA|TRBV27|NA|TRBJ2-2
TGTGCCAGCAGTTTTGCCGGCTTCAACACCGGGGAGCTGTTTTTT
CASSFAGFNTGELFF
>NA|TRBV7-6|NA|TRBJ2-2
TGTGCCAGCAGCTTAAGGGACCCCGGGGAGCTGTTTTTT
CASSLRDPGELFF
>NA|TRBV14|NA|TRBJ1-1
TGTGCCAGCAGCCTTCCGAACACTGAAGCTTTCTTT
CASSLPNTEAFF
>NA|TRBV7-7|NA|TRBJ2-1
TGTGCTAGCAGCTTATCTCCCGCGGGATTCTACAATGAGCAGTTCTTC
CASSLSPAGFYNEQFF
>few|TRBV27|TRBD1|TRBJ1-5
TGTGCCAGCAGTGGACAGGGGATGCAGCCCCAGCATTTT
CASSGQGMQPQHF
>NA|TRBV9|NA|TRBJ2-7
TGTGCCAGAGGGACTTATGAGCAGTACTTC
CARGTYEQYF
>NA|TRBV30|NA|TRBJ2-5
TGTGCCTGGAGCGTGGGGGCCGCAAAGACCCAGTACTTC
CAWSVGAAKTQYF
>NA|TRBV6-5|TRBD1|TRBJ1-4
TGTGCCAGCAGTTACTTAGAGGGACAGGGAGGAAAACTGTTTTTT
CASSYLEGQGGKLFF
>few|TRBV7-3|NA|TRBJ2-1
TGTGCCAGCAGCCGCGAGGGAAGCCCCTACAATGAGCAGTTCTTC
CASSREGSPYNEQFF
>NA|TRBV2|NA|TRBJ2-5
TGTGCCAGCAGTGAAGCGGGAAAGACCCAGTACTTC
CASSEAGKTQYF
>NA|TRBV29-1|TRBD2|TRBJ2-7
TGCAGCGTTGAAGGCGGACTAGCGGGACGATATTACGAGCAGTACTTC
CSVEGGLAGRYYEQYF
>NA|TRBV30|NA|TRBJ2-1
TGTGCCTGGAGGCTAAGGGGGGCGAGGAATGAGCAGTTCTTC
CAWRLRGARNEQFF
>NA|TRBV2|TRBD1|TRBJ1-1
TGTGCCAGCAGCACCAGAACAGGGGGGACTGAAGCTTTCTTT
CASSTRTGGTEAFF
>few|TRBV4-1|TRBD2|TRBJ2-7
TGCGCCAGCAGCCAAGGACTAGCGGGAGGAGGCGAGCAGTACTTC
CASSQGLAGGGEQYF
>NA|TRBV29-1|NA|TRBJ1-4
TGCAGCGTAACAGGGTGGGAGGAAAAACTGTTTTTT
CSVTGWEEKLFF
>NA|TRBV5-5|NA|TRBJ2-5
TGTGCCAGCAGACGGAGTGAGGCCCTAGAGTACTTC
CASRRSEALEYF
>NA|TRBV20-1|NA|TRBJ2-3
TGCAGTGCTACATCTGATACGCAGTATTTT
CSATSDTQYF
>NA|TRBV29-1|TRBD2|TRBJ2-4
TGCAGCGTGAGCGGGAGTGAGGCCAAAAACATTCAGTACTTC
CSVSGSEAKNIQYF
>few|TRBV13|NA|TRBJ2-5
TGTGCCAGCAGCTTAGACTCCACCCCCTCAGGAGCGGAGACCCAGTACTTC
CASSLDSTPSGAETQYF
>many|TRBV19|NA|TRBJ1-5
TGTGCCAGTAGTATATTTGGACAGCCCCAGCATTTT
CASSIFGQPQHF
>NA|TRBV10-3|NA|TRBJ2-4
TGTGCCAGCAGTTCGACCGTAGCCAAAAACATTCAGTACTTC
CASSSTVAKNIQYF
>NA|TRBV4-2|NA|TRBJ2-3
TGTGCCAGCAGCCAAGATAGCACAGATACGCAGTATTTT
CASSQDSTDTQYF
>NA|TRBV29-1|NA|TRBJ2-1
TGCAGCGTTGGGGTCAACAATGAGCAGTTCTTC
CSVGVNNEQFF
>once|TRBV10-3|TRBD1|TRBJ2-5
TGTGCCATCAGCTCGACGGACAGGTCCCAAGAGACCCAGTACTTC
CAISSTDRSQETQYF
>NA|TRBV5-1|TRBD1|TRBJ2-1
TGCGCCAGCAGCATGCCGGACAGGGGGCGAAATGAGCAGTTCTTC
CASSMPDRGRNEQFF
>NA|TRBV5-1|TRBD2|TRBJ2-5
TGCGCCAGCAGCTACGGGACTAGCGGGTTTTGGGAGACCCAGTACTTC
CASSYGTSGFWETQYF
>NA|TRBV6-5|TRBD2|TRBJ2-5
TGTGCCAGCAGCTACGGGGGGGCCGGAGAGACCCAGTACTTC
CASSYGGAGETQYF
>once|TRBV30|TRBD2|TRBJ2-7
TGTGCCTGGAGTGTGGGAGGGAGTCTCTCCTACGAGCAGTACTTC
CAWSVGGSLSYEQYF
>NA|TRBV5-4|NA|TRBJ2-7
TGTGCCAGCAGCCGAGGTGGTGGCTTATCCTACGAGCAGTACTTC
CASSRGGGLSYEQYF
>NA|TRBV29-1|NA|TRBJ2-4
TGCAGCGTTGAAAAGGCGAGGGAGTTAAACATTCAGTACTTC
CSVEKARELNIQYF